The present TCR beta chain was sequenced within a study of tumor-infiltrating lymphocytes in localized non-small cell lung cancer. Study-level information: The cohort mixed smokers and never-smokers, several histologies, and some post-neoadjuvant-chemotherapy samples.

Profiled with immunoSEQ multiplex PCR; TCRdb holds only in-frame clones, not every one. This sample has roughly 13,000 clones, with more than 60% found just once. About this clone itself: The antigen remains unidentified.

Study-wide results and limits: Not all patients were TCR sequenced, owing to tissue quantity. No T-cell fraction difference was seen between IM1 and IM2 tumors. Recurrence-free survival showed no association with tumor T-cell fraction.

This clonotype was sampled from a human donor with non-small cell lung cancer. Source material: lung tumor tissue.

The CDR3 DNA sequence: TGTGCCAGCAGCCCCAGGGACAGGGGGAACGAGCAGTACTTC. Amino acid sequence: CASSPRDRGNEQYF. V usage is TRBV9 and J usage is TRBJ2-7, with TRBD1 identical over 11 bases. From germline, CDR1 is SGDLS and CDR2 YYNGEE. J was trimmed by 5 bases and V by 4 bases; bases with no gene match: 5. The CDR3 is made up of 14 amino acids. Combining the CDR3 with reference TRBV9 and TRBJ2-7 gives the whole variable domain DSGVTQTPKHLITATGQRVTLRCSPRSGDLSVYWYQQSLDQGLQFLIQYYNGEERAKGNILERFSAQQFPDLHSELNLSSLELGDSALYFCASSPRDRGNEQYFGPGTRLTVT.